The TCR beta chain described here comes from a study of blood T cell repertoires in COVID-19. Germline loops: CDR1 MGHRA, CDR2 YSYEKL. Trimming cost V 6 bases and J 4 bases, with 12 bases left between them. The CDR3 covers 13 residues. Sequenced by immunoSEQ multiplex PCR; TCRdb stores in-frame clones only, minus some. The table includes 300,000 to 350,000 clones, 91% detected once. Sequenced material: peripheral blood. The chain uses TRBV4-1 and TRBJ2-5; D is possibly TRBD1 (6 bases). The clonotype was recovered from a woman aged 18-30 years who had recovered from COVID-19. In nucleotides, the CDR3 is TGCGCCAGCAGGGCGCAGGGGATAGAGACCCAGTACTTC. Translating it yields CASRAQGIETQYF.